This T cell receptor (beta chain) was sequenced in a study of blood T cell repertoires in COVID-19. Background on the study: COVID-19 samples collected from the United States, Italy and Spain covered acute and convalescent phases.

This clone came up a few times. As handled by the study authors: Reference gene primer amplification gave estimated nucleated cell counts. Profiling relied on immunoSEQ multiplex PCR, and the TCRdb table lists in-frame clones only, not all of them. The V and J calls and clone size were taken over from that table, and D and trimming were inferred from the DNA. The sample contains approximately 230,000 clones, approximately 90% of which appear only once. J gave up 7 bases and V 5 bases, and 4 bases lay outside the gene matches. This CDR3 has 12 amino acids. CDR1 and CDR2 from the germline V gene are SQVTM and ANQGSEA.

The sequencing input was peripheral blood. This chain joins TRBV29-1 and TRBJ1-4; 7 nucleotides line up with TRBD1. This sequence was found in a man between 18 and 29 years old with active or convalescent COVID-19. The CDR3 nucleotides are TGCAGCGTTATGACAGGGACTGAAAAACTGTTTTTT. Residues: CSVMTGTEKLFF. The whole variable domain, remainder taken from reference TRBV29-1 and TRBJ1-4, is SAVISQKPSRDICQRGTSLTIQCQVDSQVTMMFWYRQQPGQSLTLIATANQGSEATYESGFVIDKFPISRPNLTFSTLTVSNMSPEDSSIYLCSVMTGTEKLFFGSGTQLSVL.